These 4 T cell receptor beta chains share one sample of origin, sequenced in a study of CD8+CD57+ T cells in acquired aplastic anemia. The use of genomic DNA as template underpinned the TCR beta VDJ and CDR3 profiling. TCRdb called the reads again in MiXCR, with one record for every CDR3 protein. The sample yields 400,000 to 600,000 distinct CDR3 sequences, approximately 33% seen once. Sequencing was done on patients that had shown CD8+CD57+ cell expansion by flow cytometry. Sequencing was performed on sorted CD4+, CD8+, or CD8+CD57+ T cells (not recorded which) from PBMCs. All receptors come from a human donor with aplastic anemia.

This clonotype was observed a handful of times. The chain has TRBV5-3 and TRBJ2-1, with D possibly TRBD2 on 6 matching bases. TRBV5-3 falls under the ORF class, with uncertain function. The CDR3 is made up of 14 amino acids. V lost 9 bases, J lost 5 bases, and 18 bases lay in between. Here the CDR3 reads CATSDTSSHNEQFF. The CDR3 nucleotides read TGTGCCACCTCGGACACTAGCAGTCACAATGAGCAGTTCTTC.

This clonotype occurred a few times. The V gene is TRBV13, the J gene TRBJ1-1; D gene uncertain. CDR1 and CDR2 (germline): PRHDT, FYEKMQ (reference sequence). V gave up 3 bases and J gave up 1 base, with 12 bases separating them. This CDR3 spans 15 amino acids. The CDR3 loop reads CASSFSMGANTEAFF. Here the CDR3 DNA reads TGTGCCAGCAGCTTTTCGATGGGTGCGAACACTGAAGCTTTCTTT.

This clonotype was recorded a few times. The J gene is TRBJ1-1, the V gene TRBV25-1; 7 bases are a match to TRBD1. The CDR3 consists of 14 residues. Per germline, CDR1 MGHDK and CDR2 SYGVNS. After removal of 7 bases from V and 1 base from J, the junction contained 6 bases not matched to a gene. CDR3 bases: TGTGCCAGCACCAGAAACAGGGGGAACACTGAAGCTTTCTTT. It encodes CASTRNRGNTEAFF.

This clonotype was detected only a few times. An end of the junction differs from the germline gene, which may be a read error. V and J are TRBV7-9 and TRBJ2-4, with TRBD1 matching 9 bases. The CDR3 spans 13 residues. Looked up from germline, CDR1 is SEHNR and CDR2 is FQNEAQ (reference sequence). The CDR3 DNA sequence: TGCGCCAGCAGCCAGGGACAGGGAAACATTCAGTACTTC. Protein sequence: CASSQGQGNIQYF.